A selection of T cell receptor beta chains follows, all from one sample in a study of T-cell reconstitution after alpha-beta-depleted transplantation in children. TCRdb called the PCR reads again in MiXCR, with one record for every CDR3 protein. The sample consists of some 220,000 distinct CDR3 sequences, 8% to 10% of them appearing once. Specimen: PBMCs from the stem cell graft donor, collected from the stem cell graft. The source is a human donor who donated a stem cell graft to a child with acute lymphoblastic leukemia. The CDR3 runs from the conserved cysteine through the conserved F or W. Each record gives: V gene, D gene, J gene, clone size, CDR3 DNA, CDR3 protein. The D gene is left open where the match is weak. Clone size appears in some rows only: once, few, many, or a class for an expanded clone.

>TRBV20-1|.|TRBJ1-5|.
TGCAGTGCTAGGGGAGCGGGAGCTTATAGCAATCAGCCCCAGCATTTT
CSARGAGAYSNQPQHF
>TRBV11-3|TRBD1|TRBJ2-7|few
TGTGCCAGCAGCTTTCGTGACAGGGGCTACGAGCAGTACTTC
CASSFRDRGYEQYF
>TRBV6-1|.|TRBJ1-5|many
TGTGCCAGCAGGAGAACAGTGAATCAGCCCCAGCATTTT
CASRRTVNQPQHF
>TRBV6-4|.|TRBJ2-3|.
TGTGCCAGCAGAGCAGGGGTCCACCAGTATTTT
CASRAGVHQYF
>TRBV7-9|.|TRBJ2-5|.
TGTGCCAGCAGCTTACTCGGCGGGGAGTCCCAGTACTTC
CASSLLGGESQYF
>TRBV6-2/TRBV6-3|TRBD1|TRBJ1-1|many
TGTGCCAGCAGTTACTCATTCCCAGGACAGGGTGAAGCTTTCTTT
CASSYSFPGQGEAFF
>TRBV27|.|TRBJ1-2|few
TGTGCCAGCAGTTTTGGGGGCAGCAACTATGGCTACACCTTC
CASSFGGSNYGYTF
>TRBV29-1|.|TRBJ2-2|.
TGCAGCGTTGAAGCGGGACTGAACACCGGGGAGCTGTTTTTT
CSVEAGLNTGELFF
>TRBV12-3/TRBV12-4|.|TRBJ1-1|few
TGTGCCAGCAGTTTTGGTATGGGGGCTGAAGCTTTCTTT
CASSFGMGAEAFF
>TRBV7-2|.|TRBJ2-5|many
TGTGCCAGCAGCTTAGGACTAGGCAAGACCCAGTACTTC
CASSLGLGKTQYF
>TRBV2|.|TRBJ1-5|few
TGTGCCAGCAGTTGGCGTCCCCGAAAGGGGTATAGCAATCAGCCCCAGCATTTT
CASSWRPRKGYSNQPQHF
>TRBV6-1|TRBD1|TRBJ1-1|few
TGTGCCAGCAGTATGAGACAGGGGGCATTATCAGCTGAAGCTTTCTTT
CASSMRQGALSAEAFF
>TRBV24-1|TRBD2|TRBJ2-1|.
TGTGCCAATTCAACTACCGCCGGGGGGGCCTCTTACAATGAGCAGTTCTTC
CANSTTAGGASYNEQFF
>TRBV20-1|.|TRBJ2-1|.
TGCAGTGCTAGAGATCTCACTATGCGGTACAATGAGCAGTTCTTC
CSARDLTMRYNEQFF
>TRBV7-7|.|TRBJ2-7|.
TGTGCCAGCAGCAGGGGCCCCGGGGGCTCCTACGAGCAGTACTTC
CASSRGPGGSYEQYF
>TRBV20-1|.|TRBJ1-2|many
TGCAGTGCCCGGTCAGCCCTGAGGGTGAGGGGCTACACCTTC
CSARSALRVRGYTF